A selection of T cell receptor beta chains follows, all from one sample in a study of cytomegalovirus exposure and HLA in healthy donors. Produced via immunoSEQ multiplex PCR; TCRdb's table is partial and in-frame only. In total, the table holds roughly 78,000 clones. The sequenced sample was PBMCs. The receptors originated from a man aged 35-49 years in good health and CMV-seronegative. Each CDR3 is given with its conserved first and last residue. Each record gives: D gene, V gene, J gene, CDR3 protein, CDR3 DNA. D genes are given only for firm matches.

>.|TRBV7-9|TRBJ1-4
CASSLMGGNEKLFF
TGTGCCAGCAGCTTAATGGGAGGTAATGAAAAACTGTTTTTT
>.|TRBV29-1|TRBJ2-3
CSVDGRVGSTDTQYF
TGCAGCGTTGACGGCCGGGTGGGTAGCACAGATACGCAGTATTTT
>.|TRBV7-9|TRBJ2-3
CASSRGASERNTQYF
TGTGCCAGCAGCCGGGGGGCCAGTGAGCGAAATACGCAGTATTTT
>.|TRBV5-1|TRBJ1-1
CASSQTTGRPEAFF
TGCGCCAGCAGCCAGACAACAGGGAGACCTGAAGCTTTCTTT
>TRBD2|TRBV25-1|TRBJ2-5
CASNDAGVTTLETQYF
TGTGCCAGCAACGACGCGGGGGTTACGACTCTGGAGACCCAGTACTTC
>TRBD1|TRBV2|TRBJ2-2
CARRQGTNTGELFF
TGTGCCAGACGACAGGGAACGAACACCGGGGAGCTGTTTTTT
>TRBD2|TRBV18|TRBJ2-3
CASSPPAGGLTDTQYF
TGTGCCAGCTCACCACCAGCGGGAGGGCTAACAGATACGCAGTATTTT
>TRBD2|TRBV11-3|TRBJ2-3
CASSFGLAGPDTQYF
TGTGCCAGCAGCTTCGGACTAGCGGGACCAGATACGCAGTATTTT
>.|TRBV7-6|TRBJ2-5
CASSSPRETQYF
TGTGCCAGCAGTTCGCCCCGGGAGACCCAGTACTTC
>.|TRBV6-5|TRBJ1-5
CASSRIRDSNQPQHF
TGTGCCAGCAGTCGAATCCGGGATAGCAATCAGCCCCAGCATTTT
>.|TRBV10-2|TRBJ2-7
CASSARSDSSYEQYF
TGCGCCAGCAGTGCCCGGTCGGACAGTTCGTACGAGCAGTACTTC
>TRBD1|TRBV28|TRBJ2-7
CASSRPGQDLEQYF
TGTGCCAGCAGCCGCCCGGGACAGGATTTGGAGCAGTACTTC
>.|TRBV7-9|TRBJ2-7
CASSLAGTSNEDF
TGTGCCAGCAGCTTAGCCGGGACATCAAACGAGGACTTC
>TRBD2|TRBV25-1|TRBJ2-3
CASSLAGGNTDTQYF
TGTGCCAGCAGTCTAGCGGGAGGCAACACAGATACGCAGTATTTT
>TRBD2|TRBV2|TRBJ2-3
CASRTSGSDTQYF
TGTGCCAGCAGGACTAGCGGTTCAGATACGCAGTATTTT
>TRBD1|TRBV28|TRBJ1-5
CASRSGGFRNQPQHF
TGTGCCAGCAGATCAGGGGGCTTTCGGAATCAGCCCCAGCATTTT
>.|TRBV5-6|TRBJ2-1
CASSLITGTHEQFF
TGTGCCAGCAGCTTAATAACAGGGACGCATGAGCAGTTCTTC
>TRBD2|TRBV9|TRBJ2-7
CASSVAASGNYEQYF
TGTGCCAGCAGCGTAGCAGCTAGCGGAAACTACGAGCAGTACTTC
>TRBD2|TRBV30|TRBJ2-5
CAWSVKAGGETQYF
TGTGCCTGGAGTGTAAAAGCGGGGGGAGAGACCCAGTACTTC
>.|TRBV5-1|TRBJ1-1
CASSAVNTEAFF
TGCGCCAGCAGCGCGGTGAACACTGAAGCTTTCTTT